This T cell receptor beta chain was captured in a study of cytomegalovirus exposure and HLA in healthy donors. Whole-study findings and limits: Most subjects had HLA-A and HLA-B alleles reportedly predicted accurately by TCR beta sequences. Among TCR beta chains, those listed as cytomegalovirus-associated numbered 164.

With 0 bases clipped from V and 6 bases from J, the junction kept 9 bases outside the gene matches. CDR3 size: 16 residues. The germline CDR1 and CDR2 sequences are SGHRS and YFSETQ. 60 Vbeta and 13 Jbeta primers were used in PCR. Profiled with immunoSEQ multiplex PCR; TCRdb holds only in-frame clones, not every one. The table records approximately 100,000 clones, 55% to 75% of them present only once. Comment on this clone: The target antigen is unknown.

The source material was PBMCs. The receptor's source is a man in his thirties or forties in good health and CMV-seropositive. The rearrangement links TRBV5-1 to TRBJ2-1; 7 bases are shared with TRBD2. CDR3 sequence: CASSLGGAGVLNEQFF. For the CDR3, the DNA is TGCGCCAGCAGCTTGGGGGGTGCGGGGGTCCTCAATGAGCAGTTCTTC. The full variable domain, completed using reference TRBV5-1 and TRBJ2-1, is KAGVTQTPRYLIKTRGQQVTLSCSPISGHRSVSWYQQTPGQGLQFLFEYFSETQRNKGNFPGRFSGRQFSNSRSEMNVSTLELGDSALYLCASSLGGAGVLNEQFFGPGTRLTVL.